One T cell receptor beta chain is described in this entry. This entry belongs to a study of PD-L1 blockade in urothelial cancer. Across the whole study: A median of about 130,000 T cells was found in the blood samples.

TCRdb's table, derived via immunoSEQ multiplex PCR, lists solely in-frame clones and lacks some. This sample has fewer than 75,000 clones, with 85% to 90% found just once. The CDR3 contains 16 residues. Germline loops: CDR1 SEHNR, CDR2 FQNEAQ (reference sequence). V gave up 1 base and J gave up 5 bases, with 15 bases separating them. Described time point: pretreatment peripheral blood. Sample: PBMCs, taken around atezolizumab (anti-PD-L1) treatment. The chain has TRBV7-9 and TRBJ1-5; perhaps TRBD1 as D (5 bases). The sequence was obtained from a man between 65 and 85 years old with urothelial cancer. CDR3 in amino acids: CASSLGVGAEDQPQHF. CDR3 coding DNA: TGTGCCAGCAGCTTAGGGGTTGGGGCAGAGGATCAGCCCCAGCATTTT.